The rows below give T cell receptor beta chains drawn from one sample of a study of blood T cell repertoires in COVID-19. Sequencing used immunoSEQ multiplex PCR; TCRdb keeps in-frame clones, though not all of them. The sample includes 100,000 to 150,000 clones, roughly four fifths of them seen just once. Sequenced: peripheral blood. Every receptor here comes from a man aged 25 to 40 with COVID-19, enrolled during active disease. The CDR3 runs from the conserved cysteine through the conserved F or W. Fields, in order: clone size, J gene, V gene, D gene, CDR3 DNA, CDR3 protein. D genes are given only for firm matches. Clone sizes are given selectively: once, few, many, or a class where the clone is expanded.

.	TRBJ1-6	TRBV6-5	.	TGTGCCAGCAGGTGGAGCGGGGGACCCCTCCACTTT	CASRWSGGPLHF
.	TRBJ2-4	TRBV28	.	TGTGCCAGCACCTCTCCCCCGGGGAGTGGGAACATTCAGTACTTC	CASTSPPGSGNIQYF
.	TRBJ2-7	TRBV4-3	.	TGCGCCAGCAGCCAAGATGTTACCCCCCCAGGGATGTACGAGCAGTACTTC	CASSQDVTPPGMYEQYF
.	TRBJ2-3	TRBV28	TRBD2	TGTGCCAGCAGTTTTAGCGGGGGGCCGGGAGATACGCAGTATTTT	CASSFSGGPGDTQYF
.	TRBJ2-2	TRBV28	.	TGTGCCAGCACGGAGAGGAACACCGGGGAGCTGTTTTTT	CASTERNTGELFF
.	TRBJ2-2	TRBV4-1	.	TGCGCCAGCAGCCGAGCGGGGGAGCTGTTTTTT	CASSRAGELFF
.	TRBJ1-5	TRBV6-5	.	TGTGCCAGCAGTTACTCGCAGGGGAATCAGCCCCAGCATTTT	CASSYSQGNQPQHF
.	TRBJ1-4	TRBV2	TRBD1	TGTGCCAGCCGAACATCTGACAGGGGTGATGAAAAACTGTTTTTT	CASRTSDRGDEKLFF
.	TRBJ1-1	TRBV5-5	TRBD1	TGTGCCAGCAGCTTGCAGGGGGACACTGAAGCTTTCTTT	CASSLQGDTEAFF
.	TRBJ1-2	TRBV6-6	TRBD1	TGTGCCAGCAGTCGGACAGGGGTGGGCAACTATGGCTACACCTTC	CASSRTGVGNYGYTF
.	TRBJ2-2	TRBV3-1/TRBV3-2	.	TGTGCCAGCAGCCAAGGGGGTAGCGGAAACACCGGGGAGCTGTTTTTT	CASSQGGSGNTGELFF
.	TRBJ2-5	TRBV5-6	.	TGTGCCAGCAGCTTCGGGACATTAAAAGAGACCCAGTACTTC	CASSFGTLKETQYF
.	TRBJ1-4	TRBV7-9	.	TGTGCCAGCAGCTTCGAGAGGGGGAGCACTCGTGAAAAACTGTTTTTT	CASSFERGSTREKLFF
.	TRBJ1-6	TRBV7-9	.	TGTGCCAGCAGCTTACGAGGAGCCGGGTATGAGTCACCCCTCCACTTT	CASSLRGAGYESPLHF
.	TRBJ2-1	TRBV4-3	TRBD1	TGCGCCAGCAGCCAAGCCGGGACAGGGGGCACCAATGAGCAGTTCTTC	CASSQAGTGGTNEQFF
.	TRBJ1-5	TRBV5-4	.	TGTGCCAGCAGCTCCAAAACCCGACAGTGGGTCGATCAGCCCCAGCATTTT	CASSSKTRQWVDQPQHF
.	TRBJ1-4	TRBV7-9	.	TGTGCCAGCAGCTTAGCGGGGGGAAATGAAAAACTGTTTTTT	CASSLAGGNEKLFF
.	TRBJ1-2	TRBV4-1	.	TGCGCCAGCAGCCAAAACCCAGGGGCCTATGGCTACACCTTC	CASSQNPGAYGYTF
.	TRBJ2-5	TRBV2	.	TGTGCCAGCAGTAGGGGTGAAGAGACCCAGTACTTC	CASSRGEETQYF
.	TRBJ2-5	TRBV29-1	.	TGCAGCGGGGACGTGGCGGGACAAGAGACCCAGTACTTC	CSGDVAGQETQYF
.	TRBJ2-3	TRBV29-1	TRBD2	TGCAGCGTTTCTGATAGTAGCGGGAGAGGGGATACGCAGTATTTT	CSVSDSSGRGDTQYF
.	TRBJ2-5	TRBV24-1	TRBD2	TGTGCCACCAGTGATTTTAAGGCTAGCGGGTCCGGGGGGACCCAGTACTTC	CATSDFKASGSGGTQYF
.	TRBJ1-2	TRBV6-5	.	TGTGCCAGCAGTTATGGGCAGGCTTTGGGCTACACCTTC	CASSYGQALGYTF
.	TRBJ1-3	TRBV5-1	.	TGCGCCAGCAGCTTGGAGGCCCCGGCGGACACCATATATTTT	CASSLEAPADTIYF
.	TRBJ1-3	TRBV10-3	.	TGTGCCATCCTCTCCCCTTCTGGAAACACCATATATTTT	CAILSPSGNTIYF
.	TRBJ1-1	TRBV7-8	.	TGTGCCAGCAGTTACTTGGGGGCTTCTTTTGACACTGAAGCTTTCTTT	CASSYLGASFDTEAFF
many	TRBJ1-1	TRBV21-1	.	TGTGCCAGCAGCAAAGGGTGGGGACAGGACACTGAAGCTTTCTTT	CASSKGWGQDTEAFF
once	TRBJ2-1	TRBV19	TRBD2	TGTGCCAGTAGGATGACTAGCGGGAGGGCGGGGAATGAGCAGTTCTTC	CASRMTSGRAGNEQFF
.	TRBJ2-1	TRBV27	.	TGTGCCAGCCGTAGCGGTCTAAGCTCCTACAATGAGCAGTTCTTC	CASRSGLSSYNEQFF
few	TRBJ2-3	TRBV19	TRBD1	TGTGCCAGCTCATGGACAGGGACCACAGATACGCAGTATTTT	CASSWTGTTDTQYF
.	TRBJ1-1	TRBV19	TRBD1	TGTGCCAGTAGGAGGACAGGGGTTGGCACTGAAGCTTTCTTT	CASRRTGVGTEAFF
.	TRBJ2-7	TRBV30	TRBD2	TGTGCCTGGGCCCCCTCACTAGCGGGAGGCCGCGTGGAGCAGTACTTC	CAWAPSLAGGRVEQYF
.	TRBJ2-3	TRBV7-2	.	TGTGCCAGCAGCCCCCAAGAGGCAGATACGCAGTATTTT	CASSPQEADTQYF
.	TRBJ1-4	TRBV21-1	.	TGTGCCAGCAGCAAGAGGGGGCTTGAAAAACTGTTTTTT	CASSKRGLEKLFF
.	TRBJ2-2	TRBV10-3	.	TGTGCCATCAGTGAAGATGGGGGCGCGGGCACCGGGGAGCTGTTTTTT	CAISEDGGAGTGELFF